Listed here are 24 T cell receptor beta chains from one sample, sequenced in a study of cytomegalovirus exposure and HLA in healthy donors. Assay used: immunoSEQ multiplex PCR; TCRdb lists only in-frame clones, some missing. In the table there are 250,000 to 350,000 clones, over 75% of which are singletons. Specimen: PBMCs. All receptors derive from a young woman in good health and CMV-seronegative.

This sequence joins TRBV7-3 and TRBJ2-2; D perhaps matches TRBD1 (5 bases). CDR3 length equals 15 residues. Germline CDR1 and CDR2: SGHTA and FQGTGA. Deletions cut 5 bases from V and 0 bases from J, with 10 bases between. CDR3 DNA: TGTGCCAGCAGCCGGACACTCCCGAACACCGGGGAGCTGTTTTTT. This encodes CASSRTLPNTGELFF.

As concerns this clone: The junction and the germline gene differ at one end; a read error may be behind it. CDR3 DNA: TGTGCCAGCAGCCTAGCATTAACAGGCTTGGAAGCTTTCTTT. It is translated as CASSLALTGLEAFF. V usage is TRBV7-2 and J usage is TRBJ1-1; D might be TRBD1 (5 bases). CDR1 is SGHTA, CDR2 FQGNSA, per germline. The CDR3 extends over 14 amino acids.

This clone was recorded a few times. The rearrangement joins TRBV6-5 to TRBJ1-5; no clear D gene. This CDR3 has 13 residues. Germline CDR1 MNHEY, CDR2 SVGAGI. V lost 8 bases and J lost 4, with 12 bases in between. The CDR3 is CASGNGGNQPQHF. CDR3 DNA sequence: TGTGCCAGCGGAAATGGCGGGAATCAGCCCCAGCATTTT.

The chain links TRBV11-2 to TRBJ2-7, with no clear D. There are 15 residues in the CDR3. V was cut by 5 bases and J by 0 bases, with 14 bases left in between. Per germline, CDR1 SGHAT and CDR2 FQNNGV. This chain's CDR3 is CASSPLGISSYEQYF. The CDR3 bases are TGTGCCAGCAGCCCACTGGGCATAAGCTCCTACGAGCAGTACTTC.

The chain is built from TRBV16 and TRBJ1-2, with TRBD1 matching over 7 bases. The junction had 8 bases not matched to a gene; V was cut back by 0 bases and J by 4 bases. Germline V gene sequence: CDR1 KGHSY, CDR2 FQNENV. CDR3 length: 16 residues. DNA of the CDR3: TGTGCCAGCAGCCAATCTCTGAGGGGGCAAGGCTATGGCTACACCTTC. Translation: CASSQSLRGQGYGYTF.

This chain connects TRBV6-6 to TRBJ2-7; TRBD1 matches at 7 bases. This CDR3 region has 14 residues. Germline CDR1 and CDR2: MNHNY and SVGAGI (reference sequence). With 5 bases clipped from V and 6 bases from J, the junction kept 10 bases outside the gene matches. The DNA for the CDR3 is TGTGCCAGCAGTGACAGGGCTACGTCGTCCGAGCAGTACTTC. Translating gives CASSDRATSSEQYF.

The CDR3 DNA reads as TGTGCCAGCCAGACTAGCGGGATCGATACCGGGGAGCTGTTTTTT. As protein: CASQTSGIDTGELFF. The V call is TRBV19, the J call TRBJ2-2; 11 nucleotides agree with TRBD2. Germline CDR1 is LNHDA and CDR2 is SQIVND (reference sequence). CDR3 size: 15 residues. The V segment lost 9 bases and the J segment 5 bases; nucleotides outside the gene matches: 8. Using reference TRBV19 and TRBJ2-2 for the parts outside the CDR3, the full variable domain is DGGITQSPKYLFRKEGQNVTLSCEQNLNHDAMYWYRQDPGQGLRLIYYSQIVNDFQKGDIAEGYSVSREKKESFPLTVTSAQKNPTAFYLCASQTSGIDTGELFFGEGSRLTVL.

J is TRBJ2-7 and V is TRBV6-1; D is perhaps TRBD2 (5 bases). CDR1 is MNHNS and CDR2 is SASEGT in the germline V gene. The CDR3 has 14 residues. The ends were cut back, 5 bases at V and 5 bases at J, with 16 bases in the middle. The CDR3 DNA sequence: TGTGCCAGCAGTAGAGGACGAGGGAAGGACGAGCAGTACTTC. It yields the protein CASSRGRGKDEQYF.

In DNA form, the CDR3 reads TGTGCCAGCAGCGTAGCCGGGGGGAGGTATGGCTACACCTTC. Translation: CASSVAGGRYGYTF. This rearrangement joins TRBV9 to TRBJ1-2; D is possibly TRBD1 (5 bases). Per the germline V gene, CDR1 is SGDLS and CDR2 is YYNGEE. The CDR3 contains 14 residues. Trimming shortened V by 0 bases and J by 5 bases, and 11 bases separated the two germline ends.

V and J are TRBV7-2 and TRBJ1-6, with D possibly being TRBD1 (5 bases). Germline-derived CDR1 and CDR2 are SGHTA and FQGNSA. Trimming took 1 base from V and 6 from J, leaving 16 bases between them. The CDR3 has 17 residues. The chain's CDR3 is CASSLGVRQGRNSPLHF. DNA of the CDR3: TGTGCCAGCAGCTTAGGGGTACGGCAGGGTCGTAATTCACCCCTCCACTTT.

This rearrangement joins TRBV11-2 to TRBJ2-3; 10 bases map to TRBD2. This CDR3 has 17 residues. Germline CDR1 and CDR2: SGHAT and FQNNGV. V gave up 4 bases and J gave up 0 bases; unmatched junction bases: 7. The CDR3 protein is CASSSLLAGFSTDTQYF. CDR3 in DNA: TGTGCCAGCAGCTCCCTACTAGCGGGGTTTAGCACAGATACGCAGTATTTT.

This clone has a single count. The genes are TRBV28 and TRBJ2-7; 7 bases align to TRBD2. Germline lookup yields CDR1 MDHEN and CDR2 SYDVKM. The CDR3 covers 12 residues. V shed 8 bases and J 6 bases; nucleotides not matched to a gene: 7. The CDR3 sequence: CASGEGWSEQYF. The CDR3 region has the DNA TGTGCCAGCGGGGAGGGTTGGAGCGAGCAGTACTTC.

The rearrangement links TRBV6-1 to TRBJ2-7; 8 bases match TRBD2. The CDR3 length is 15 residues. CDR1 MNHNS and CDR2 SASEGT come from the germline V gene. V lost 2 bases, J lost 2 bases, and 5 bases stayed unmatched. The chain's CDR3 is CASSETGGGTYEQYF. The CDR3 region has the DNA TGTGCCAGCAGTGAAACCGGGGGGGGGACCTACGAGCAGTACTTC.

This sequence joins TRBV7-2 and TRBJ1-3, with TRBD1 matching 8 bases. CDR3 length equals 16 residues. V lost 4 bases, J lost 2 bases, and 7 bases stayed unmatched. Germline assignment: CDR1 SGHTA and CDR2 FQGNSA. This chain's CDR3 is CASSSGGRGPGNTIYF. CDR3 DNA sequence: TGTGCCAGCAGCTCAGGAGGCAGGGGGCCTGGAAACACCATATATTTT.

This rearrangement joins TRBV6-6 to TRBJ1-5; D call uncertain. V shed 2 bases and J shed 5 bases, with 7 bases lying between them. This CDR3 is 13 amino acids long. CDR1 MNHNY and CDR2 SVGAGI come from the germline V gene (reference sequence). CDR3 loop: CASSYGRDQPQHF. Here the CDR3 DNA reads TGTGCCAGCAGTTACGGGCGGGATCAGCCCCAGCATTTT.

The gene calls are TRBV5-1 and TRBJ2-7, with 14 bases aligning to TRBD2. The CDR3 has 16 residues. V gave up 5 bases and J gave up 2 bases; unmatched junction bases: 6. Germline CDR1 is SGHRS and CDR2 is YFSETQ. CDR3 nucleotide sequence: TGCGCCAGCAGAGGGACTAGCGGGAGCCCCACCTACGAGCAGTACTTC. This gives the protein CASRGTSGSPTYEQYF.

The chain couples TRBV29-1 to TRBJ2-5; TRBD2 matches 10 bases. CDR1 SQVTM and CDR2 ANQGSEA come from the germline V gene. J was trimmed by 14 bases and V by 4 bases; bases with no gene match: 10. This CDR3 has 12 residues. CDR3 amino acids: CSVVNQLAGYYF. CDR3 in DNA: TGCAGCGTTGTGAATCAACTAGCGGGATATTACTTC.

The chain recombines TRBV7-7 with TRBJ2-1; TRBD1 aligns across 10 bases. Germline-derived CDR1 and CDR2 are SSHAT and FNYEAQ (reference sequence). The CDR3 is made up of 17 amino acids. The ends lost 5 bases at V and 9 bases at J; junction bases unmatched: 16. Here the CDR3 reads CASSALAPGQGSGEQFF. CDR3 nucleotides: TGTGCCAGCAGCGCCCTCGCACCGGGACAGGGGTCGGGTGAGCAGTTCTTC.

This clone was picked up one time. The chain uses TRBV7-2 and TRBJ2-3; no reliable D call. CDR3 size: 15 residues. V was trimmed by 5 bases and J by 3 bases, leaving 15 bases between them. CDR1 is SGHTA, CDR2 FQGNSA, per germline. CDR3 sequence (DNA): TGTGCCAGCAGCCGAAATAGAGGATATACAGATACGCAGTATTTT. Encoded protein: CASSRNRGYTDTQYF. The whole variable domain, remainder taken from reference TRBV7-2 and TRBJ2-3, is GAGVSQSPSNKVTEKGKDVELRCDPISGHTALYWYRQSLGQGLEFLIYFQGNSAPDKSGLPSDRFSAERTGGSVSTLTIQRTQQEDSAVYLCASSRNRGYTDTQYFGPGTRLTVL.

The chain has TRBV5-4 and TRBJ2-2, with D tentatively TRBD1 (5 bases). This CDR3 is built from 13 residues. Between the trimmed V and J ends, which lost 5 bases and 1 base, there was a span of 6 bases. Germline V gene sequence: CDR1 SGHNT, CDR2 YYREEE (reference sequence). Here the CDR3 DNA reads TGTGCCAGCAGAAGGGGGAACACCGGGGAGCTGTTTTTT. Translating gives CASRRGNTGELFF.

The chain uses TRBV18 and TRBJ2-1; 11 nucleotides match TRBD2. This CDR3 has 17 residues. Germline V CDR1 and CDR2: KGHSH, LQKENI. V trimming: 3 bases; J trimming: 6 bases; junction bases outside the gene matches: 10. The CDR3 region is CASSPQPIAGGVNEQFF. The CDR3 DNA sequence: TGTGCCAGCTCACCCCAACCCATAGCGGGAGGGGTCAATGAGCAGTTCTTC. Supplemented by reference TRBV18 and TRBJ2-1, the full variable domain reads NAGVMQNPRHLVRRRGQEARLRCSPMKGHSHVYWYRQLPEEGLKFMVYLQKENIIDESGMPKERFSAEFPKEGPSILRIQQVVRGDSAAYFCASSPQPIAGGVNEQFFGPGTRLTVL.

The V call is TRBV5-1, the J call TRBJ1-2; D is uncertain. V gave up 0 bases and J gave up 8 bases, with 8 bases separating them. Germline values: CDR1 SGHRS, CDR2 YFSETQ. The CDR3 consists of 12 residues. In DNA form, the CDR3 reads TGCGCCAGCAGCTTGGATGACGGGGGCTACACCTTC. Encoded protein: CASSLDDGGYTF.

The V gene is TRBV27, the J gene TRBJ2-3; maybe TRBD2 (6 bases). Germline CDR1 and CDR2: MNHEY and SMNVEV (reference sequence). The V and J ends lost 3 bases and 11 bases respectively, with 36 bases between them. The CDR3 consists of 20 residues. The CDR3 spells CASSFAGPYGRWDARWVQYF. CDR3 DNA: TGTGCCAGCAGTTTTGCCGGTCCTTATGGGAGGTGGGACGCTCGGTGGGTGCAGTATTTT.

The rearrangement joins TRBV6-5 to TRBJ2-7; tentatively, D is TRBD1 (6 bases). The germline V gene encodes CDR1 MNHEY and CDR2 SVGAGI. The CDR3 is 14 amino acids. Trimming shortened V by 2 bases and J by 2 bases, and 10 bases separated the two germline ends. CDR3 in DNA: TGTGCCAGCAGTTACAACAGGGATACCTACGAGCAGTACTTC. Amino acids: CASSYNRDTYEQYF.